Listed below are T cell receptor beta chains from one sample, sequenced in a study of PD-L1 blockade in urothelial cancer. Using immunoSEQ multiplex PCR, the repertoire was profiled, and TCRdb retains in-frame clones only, with some absent. Here the sample spans about 55,000 clones, about four fifths being singletons. Sequenced here: PBMCs, sampled around atezolizumab (anti-PD-L1) treatment. These receptor sequences come from a man in his fifties with urothelial cancer. Both conserved end residues are part of each CDR3. Each record gives: J gene, D gene, V gene, clone size, CDR3 DNA, CDR3 protein. A D gene is named only where the DNA matches it firmly. Where a row states a size, it is once, few, many or the class of an expanded clone; other rows omit it.

TRBJ1-1	NA	TRBV19	once	TGTGCCAGTAGTACACCGAGGGGGGGTGACACTGAAGCTTTCTTT	CASSTPRGGDTEAFF
TRBJ1-2	TRBD1	TRBV9	once	TGTGCCAGCAGCGTAGACCCCCGGGGACAGGGCCTGGGGTATGGCTACACCTTC	CASSVDPRGQGLGYGYTF
TRBJ2-7	NA	TRBV6-5	NA	TGTGCCAGCAGTAACAATCTGGAGCAGTACTTC	CASSNNLEQYF
TRBJ1-1	NA	TRBV7-3	few	TGTGCCAGCAGCTTCGACTGGAGGACTGAAGCTTTCTTT	CASSFDWRTEAFF
TRBJ2-7	NA	TRBV7-9	NA	TGTGCCAGCAGTGGAGGCTCCTCCTACGAGCAGTACTTC	CASSGGSSYEQYF
TRBJ2-7	NA	TRBV5-1	NA	TGCGCCAGCAGCTCCCAGTCGGGTTATGAGCAGTACTTC	CASSSQSGYEQYF
TRBJ2-2	NA	TRBV28	NA	TGTGCCAGCAGCTCCCCGACAGGGAACACCGGGGAGCTGTTTTTT	CASSSPTGNTGELFF
TRBJ2-7	NA	TRBV2	NA	TGTGCCAGCACCGTAGTTGGCGAGCAGTACTTC	CASTVVGEQYF
TRBJ2-7	NA	TRBV25-1	NA	TGTGCCAGCAGTGATTTGGTAGGGAGGCTGCACGAGCAGTACTTC	CASSDLVGRLHEQYF
TRBJ2-1	TRBD2	TRBV27	NA	TGTGCCAGCAGTCCCCCCGGACTAGCGGGATGGACTTACAATGAGCAGTTCTTC	CASSPPGLAGWTYNEQFF
TRBJ2-3	NA	TRBV27	NA	TGTGCCAGCAGTATCAGCGGTACCACCACAGATACGCAGTATTTT	CASSISGTTTDTQYF
TRBJ1-3	NA	TRBV5-3	NA	TGTGCCAGAAGCCCCCCCCAGGCAGGGGACTCTGGAAACACCATATATTTT	CARSPPQAGDSGNTIYF
TRBJ2-7	TRBD1	TRBV7-2	NA	TGTGCCAGCACCACATTCGGGACAGGGGCCAACGAGCAGTACTTC	CASTTFGTGANEQYF
TRBJ1-2	TRBD1	TRBV6-5	once	TGTGCCAGCAGCACTAGACAGGGTTCTAACTATGGCTACACCTTC	CASSTRQGSNYGYTF
TRBJ2-3	TRBD2	TRBV23-1	NA	TGCGCCAGCAGTGGGCGGGGGAAGGAGACAGATACGCAGTATTTT	CASSGRGKETDTQYF
TRBJ2-5	TRBD2	TRBV27	NA	TGTGCCAGCAGTTTATCGTCCTTAGCGGGAGACTTCCAAGAGACCCAGTACTTC	CASSLSSLAGDFQETQYF
TRBJ2-7	NA	TRBV19	NA	TGTGCCAGTAGTATCAAATCGGACAGATCCTACGAGCAGTACTTC	CASSIKSDRSYEQYF